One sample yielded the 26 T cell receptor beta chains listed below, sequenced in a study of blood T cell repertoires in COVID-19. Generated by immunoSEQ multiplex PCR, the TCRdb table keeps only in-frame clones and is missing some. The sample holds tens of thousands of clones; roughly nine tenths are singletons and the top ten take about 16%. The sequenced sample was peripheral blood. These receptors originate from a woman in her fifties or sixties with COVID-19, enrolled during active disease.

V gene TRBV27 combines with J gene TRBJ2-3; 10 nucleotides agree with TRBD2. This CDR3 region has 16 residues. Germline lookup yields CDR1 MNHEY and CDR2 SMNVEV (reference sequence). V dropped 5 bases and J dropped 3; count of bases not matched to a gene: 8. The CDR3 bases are TGTGCCAGCAGTGGCACTAGCGGGGTAAGGACAGATACGCAGTATTTT. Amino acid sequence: CASSGTSGVRTDTQYF.

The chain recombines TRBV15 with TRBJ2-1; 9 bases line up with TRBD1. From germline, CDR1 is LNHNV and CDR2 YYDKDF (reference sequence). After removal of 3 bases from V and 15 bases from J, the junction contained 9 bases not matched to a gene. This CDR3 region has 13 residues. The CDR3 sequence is CATSRDRGLGSFF. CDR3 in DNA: TGTGCCACCAGCAGGGACAGGGGATTGGGGTCGTTCTTC.

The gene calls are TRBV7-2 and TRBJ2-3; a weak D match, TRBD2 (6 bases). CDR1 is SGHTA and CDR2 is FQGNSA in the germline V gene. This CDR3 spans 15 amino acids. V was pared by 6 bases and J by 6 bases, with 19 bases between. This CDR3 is CASRIAASGLDTQYF. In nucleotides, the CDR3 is TGTGCCAGCAGAATAGCGGCATCCGGCCTCGATACGCAGTATTTT.

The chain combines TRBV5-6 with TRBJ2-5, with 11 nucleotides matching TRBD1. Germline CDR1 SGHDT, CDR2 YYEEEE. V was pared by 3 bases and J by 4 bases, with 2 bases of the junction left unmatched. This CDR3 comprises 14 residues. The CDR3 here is CASSWTGGTETQYF. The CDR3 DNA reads TGTGCCAGCAGCTGGACAGGGGGCACAGAGACCCAGTACTTC.

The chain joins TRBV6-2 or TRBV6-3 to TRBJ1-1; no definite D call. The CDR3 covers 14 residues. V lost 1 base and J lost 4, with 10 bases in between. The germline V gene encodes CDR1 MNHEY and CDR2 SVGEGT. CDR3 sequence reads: CASSYLGEGTEAFF. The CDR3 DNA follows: TGTGCCAGCAGTTACTTGGGCGAGGGCACTGAAGCTTTCTTT.

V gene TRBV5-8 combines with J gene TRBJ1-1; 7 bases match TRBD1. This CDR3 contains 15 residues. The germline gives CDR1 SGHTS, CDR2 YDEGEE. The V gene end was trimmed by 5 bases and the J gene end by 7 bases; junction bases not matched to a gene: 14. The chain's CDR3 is CASRSRGADFDEAFF. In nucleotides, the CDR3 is TGTGCCAGCAGATCCAGGGGGGCGGATTTTGATGAAGCTTTCTTT.

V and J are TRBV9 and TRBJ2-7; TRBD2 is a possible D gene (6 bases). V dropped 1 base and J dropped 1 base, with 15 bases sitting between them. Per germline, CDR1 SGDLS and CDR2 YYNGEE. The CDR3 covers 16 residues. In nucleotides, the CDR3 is TGTGCCAGCAGCGTAAGGGGAGGTCTCCCATCCTACGAGCAGTACTTC. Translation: CASSVRGGLPSYEQYF.

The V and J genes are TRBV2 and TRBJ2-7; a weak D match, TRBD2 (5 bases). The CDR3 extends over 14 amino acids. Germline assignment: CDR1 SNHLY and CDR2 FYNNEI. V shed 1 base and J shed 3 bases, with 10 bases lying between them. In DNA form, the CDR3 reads TGTGCCAGCAGTGAAGGTTATAGCGTCTACGAGCAGTACTTC. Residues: CASSEGYSVYEQYF.

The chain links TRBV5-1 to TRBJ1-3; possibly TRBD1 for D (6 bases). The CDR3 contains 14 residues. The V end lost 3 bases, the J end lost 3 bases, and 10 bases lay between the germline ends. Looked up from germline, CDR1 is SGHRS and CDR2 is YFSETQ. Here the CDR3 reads CASSWGQVGNTIYF. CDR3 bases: TGCGCCAGCAGCTGGGGACAAGTTGGAAACACCATATATTTT. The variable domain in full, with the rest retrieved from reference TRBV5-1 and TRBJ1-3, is KAGVTQTPRYLIKTRGQQVTLSCSPISGHRSVSWYQQTPGQGLQFLFEYFSETQRNKGNFPGRFSGRQFSNSRSEMNVSTLELGDSALYLCASSWGQVGNTIYFGEGSWLTVV.

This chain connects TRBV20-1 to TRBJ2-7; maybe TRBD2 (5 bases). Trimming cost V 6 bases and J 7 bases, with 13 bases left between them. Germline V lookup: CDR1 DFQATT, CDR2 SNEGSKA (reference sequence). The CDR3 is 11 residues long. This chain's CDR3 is CSARTGLEQYF. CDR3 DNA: TGCAGTGCAAGGACGGGATTGGAGCAGTACTTC.

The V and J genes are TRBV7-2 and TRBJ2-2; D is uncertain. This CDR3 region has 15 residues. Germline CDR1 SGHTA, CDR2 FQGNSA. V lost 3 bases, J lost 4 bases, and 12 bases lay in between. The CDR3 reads CASSFRRSGTGELFF. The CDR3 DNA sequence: TGTGCCAGCAGCTTTCGTCGGTCGGGCACCGGGGAGCTGTTTTTT.

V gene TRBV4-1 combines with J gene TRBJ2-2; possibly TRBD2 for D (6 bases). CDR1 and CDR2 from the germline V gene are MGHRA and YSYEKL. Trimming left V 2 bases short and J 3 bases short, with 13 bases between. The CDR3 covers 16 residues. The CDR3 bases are TGCGCCAGCAGCCAACAACCGGGACTCTACACCGGGGAGCTGTTTTTT. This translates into CASSQQPGLYTGELFF.

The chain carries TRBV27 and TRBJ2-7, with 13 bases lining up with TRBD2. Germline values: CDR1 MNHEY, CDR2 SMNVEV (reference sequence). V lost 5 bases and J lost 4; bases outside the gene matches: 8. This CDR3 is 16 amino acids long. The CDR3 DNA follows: TGTGCCAGCAGTCTCCGGGGGGGACTAGCGGGATACGAGCAGTACTTC. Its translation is CASSLRGGLAGYEQYF.

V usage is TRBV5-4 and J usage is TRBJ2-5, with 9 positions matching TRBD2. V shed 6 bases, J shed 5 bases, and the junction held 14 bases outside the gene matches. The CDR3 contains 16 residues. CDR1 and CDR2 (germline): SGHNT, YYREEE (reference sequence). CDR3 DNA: TGTGCCAGCACCTCAGGGACGCGGGGGGGCTTTGAGACCCAGTACTTC. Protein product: CASTSGTRGGFETQYF.

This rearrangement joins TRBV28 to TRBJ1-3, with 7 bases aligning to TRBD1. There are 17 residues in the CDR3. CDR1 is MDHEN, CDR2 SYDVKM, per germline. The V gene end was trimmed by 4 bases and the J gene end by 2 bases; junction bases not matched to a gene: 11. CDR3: CASSSASLRGPGNTIYF. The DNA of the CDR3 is TGTGCCAGCAGTTCCGCCAGCCTTAGGGGGCCTGGAAACACCATATATTTT.

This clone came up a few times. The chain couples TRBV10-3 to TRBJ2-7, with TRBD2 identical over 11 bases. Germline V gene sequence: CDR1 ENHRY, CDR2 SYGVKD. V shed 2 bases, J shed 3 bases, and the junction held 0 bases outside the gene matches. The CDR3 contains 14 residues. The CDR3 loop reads CAISEGLAGYEQYF. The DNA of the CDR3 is TGTGCCATCAGTGAGGGACTAGCGGGCTACGAGCAGTACTTC.

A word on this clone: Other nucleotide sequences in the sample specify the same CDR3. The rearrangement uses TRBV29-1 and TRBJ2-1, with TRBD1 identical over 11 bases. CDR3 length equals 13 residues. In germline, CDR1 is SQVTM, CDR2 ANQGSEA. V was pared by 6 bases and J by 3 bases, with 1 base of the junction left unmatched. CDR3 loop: CSVGTGGYNEQFF. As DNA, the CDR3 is TGCAGCGTAGGGACAGGGGGCTACAATGAGCAGTTCTTC.

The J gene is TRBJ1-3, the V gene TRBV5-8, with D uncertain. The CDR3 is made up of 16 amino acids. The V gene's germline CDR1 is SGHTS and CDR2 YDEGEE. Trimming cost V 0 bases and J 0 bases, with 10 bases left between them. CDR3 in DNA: TGTGCCAGCAGCTTGGTACGGGGTTTCTCTGGAAACACCATATATTTT. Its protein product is CASSLVRGFSGNTIYF. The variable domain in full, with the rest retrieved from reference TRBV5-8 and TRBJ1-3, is EAGVTQSPTHLIKTRGQQATLRCSPISGHTSVYWYQQALGLGLQFLLWYDEGEERNRGNFPPRFSGRQFPNYSSELNVNALELEDSALYLCASSLVRGFSGNTIYFGEGSWLTVV.

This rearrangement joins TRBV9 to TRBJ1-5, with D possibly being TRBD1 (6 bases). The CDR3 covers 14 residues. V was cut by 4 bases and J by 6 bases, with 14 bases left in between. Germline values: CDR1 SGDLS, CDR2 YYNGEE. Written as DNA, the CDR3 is TGTGCCAGCAGCTCCGAGGGGGAAATTCAGCCCCAGCATTTT. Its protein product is CASSSEGEIQPQHF. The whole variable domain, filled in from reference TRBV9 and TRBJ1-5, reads DSGVTQTPKHLITATGQRVTLRCSPRSGDLSVYWYQQSLDQGLQFLIQYYNGEERAKGNILERFSAQQFPDLHSELNLSSLELGDSALYFCASSSEGEIQPQHFGDGTRLSIL.

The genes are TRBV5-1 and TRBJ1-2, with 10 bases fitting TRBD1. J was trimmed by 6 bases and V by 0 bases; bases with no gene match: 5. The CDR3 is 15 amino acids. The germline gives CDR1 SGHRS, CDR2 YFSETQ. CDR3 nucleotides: TGCGCCAGCAGCTTGGAAGGGACAGGGGAAAATGGCTACACCTTC. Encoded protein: CASSLEGTGENGYTF.

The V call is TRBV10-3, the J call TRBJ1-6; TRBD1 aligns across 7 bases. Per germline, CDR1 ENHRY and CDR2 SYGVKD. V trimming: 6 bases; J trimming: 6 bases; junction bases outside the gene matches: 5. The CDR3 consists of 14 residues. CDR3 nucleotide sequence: TGTGCCATCAGCCCGGGACAGTCTAATTCACCCCTCCACTTT. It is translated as CAISPGQSNSPLHF.

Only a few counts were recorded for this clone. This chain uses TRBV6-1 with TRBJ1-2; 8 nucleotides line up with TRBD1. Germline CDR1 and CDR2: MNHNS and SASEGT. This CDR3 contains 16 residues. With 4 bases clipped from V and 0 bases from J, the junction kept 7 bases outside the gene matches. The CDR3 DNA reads TGTGCCAGCAGTGCGACTCAGGGGGCGGCTAACTATGGCTACACCTTC. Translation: CASSATQGAANYGYTF.

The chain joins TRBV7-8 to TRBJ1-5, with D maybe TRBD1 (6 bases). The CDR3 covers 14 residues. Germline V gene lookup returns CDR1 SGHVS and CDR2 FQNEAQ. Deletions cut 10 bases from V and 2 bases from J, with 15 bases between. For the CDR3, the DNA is TGTGCCACCATGGCAGGGGATGGCAATCAGCCCCAGCATTTT. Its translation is CATMAGDGNQPQHF.

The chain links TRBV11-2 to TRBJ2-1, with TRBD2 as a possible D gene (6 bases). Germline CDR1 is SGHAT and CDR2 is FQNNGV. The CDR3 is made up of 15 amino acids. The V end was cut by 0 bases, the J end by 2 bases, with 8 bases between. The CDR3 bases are TGTGCCAGCAGCTTAGAGGGACTGCCCTACAATGAGCAGTTCTTC. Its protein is CASSLEGLPYNEQFF. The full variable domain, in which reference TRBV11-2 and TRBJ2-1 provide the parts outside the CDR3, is EAGVAQSPRYKIIEKRQSVAFWCNPISGHATLYWYQQILGQGPKLLIQFQNNGVVDDSQLPKDRFSAERLKGVDSTLKIQPAKLEDSAVYLCASSLEGLPYNEQFFGPGTRLTVL.

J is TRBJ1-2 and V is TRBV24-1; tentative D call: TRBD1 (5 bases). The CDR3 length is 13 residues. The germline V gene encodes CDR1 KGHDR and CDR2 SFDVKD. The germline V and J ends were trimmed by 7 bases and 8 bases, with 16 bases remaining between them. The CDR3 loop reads CATSVQPSGGYTF. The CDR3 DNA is TGTGCCACCAGCGTTCAGCCCTCAGGGGGCTACACCTTC.

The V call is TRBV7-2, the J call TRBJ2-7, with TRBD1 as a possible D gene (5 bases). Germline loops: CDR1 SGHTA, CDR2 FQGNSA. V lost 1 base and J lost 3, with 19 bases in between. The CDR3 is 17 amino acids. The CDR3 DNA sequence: TGTGCCAGCAGCTTAGTGGTGGGGCCAACAGTTAACTACGAGCAGTACTTC. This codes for CASSLVVGPTVNYEQYF.